This T cell receptor (beta chain) came from a study of identical twins. Findings and caveats of the study: Those out-of-frame alpha sequences shared by twins showed an excess of low generation probability.

In germline, CDR1 is SGHAT, CDR2 FQNNGV. Trimming shortened V by 5 bases and J by 5 bases, and 12 bases separated the two germline ends. CDR3 size: 13 residues. This clonotype was seen ten or more times. Its specificity is not known. TCRdb used MiXCR to reprocess the 5' RACE reads, holding one entry per CDR3 protein. The sample lists around 470,000 distinct CDR3 sequences; 14% were seen once. All donors were healthy Caucasians. The data were also submitted as part of a second study, on yellow fever vaccine responses in identical twins.

The rearrangement joins TRBV11-2 to TRBJ2-5; D not certain. The receptor comes from a woman aged 18-29 years in good health. Material for sequencing was CD4+ T cells sorted from blood. The CDR3 protein is CASSLTGRETQYF. DNA of the CDR3: TGTGCCAGCAGCCTAACCGGCCGGGAGACCCAGTACTTC.